A single sample gave rise to the 12 T cell receptor beta chains below, sequenced in a study of T cells in localized non-small cell lung cancer (dated by TCRdb to 2018 to 2021). The library was built by means of the immunoSEQ multiplex PCR assay. TCRdb limited this immuneACCESS table to in-frame rearrangements with V and J called. A share of clones is missing; checked studies link under half to unresolved V genes, and the rest is unexplained. The sample table records about 59,000 clones; roughly 90% of these occur just once. The biggest ten clones account for approximately 2% of the sample. The source was peripheral blood, collected before any cancer treatment. The receptor source for this set is a woman aged 40-69 years with stage I lung adenocarcinoma.

V and J are TRBV9 and TRBJ2-5, with a possible D match to TRBD1 (6 bases). CDR1 is SGDLS, CDR2 YYNGEE, per germline. There are 15 residues in the CDR3. V was clipped by 0 bases and J by 9 bases, with 18 bases between them. Here the CDR3 reads CASSVVAGQPSAQYF. In nucleotides, the CDR3 is TGTGCCAGCAGCGTAGTTGCCGGACAGCCCTCGGCCCAGTACTTC. Full variable domain (missing parts from reference TRBV9 and TRBJ2-5): DSGVTQTPKHLITATGQRVTLRCSPRSGDLSVYWYQQSLDQGLQFLIQYYNGEERAKGNILERFSAQQFPDLHSELNLSSLELGDSALYFCASSVVAGQPSAQYFGPGTRLLVL.

V gene TRBV19 combines with J gene TRBJ2-1, with D hard to call. Germline values: CDR1 LNHDA, CDR2 SQIVND (reference sequence). The CDR3 runs 14 residues. V lost 3 bases to trimming and J lost 2 bases, with 8 bases between them. The CDR3 nucleotides are TGTGCCAGTAGTATTCCCACCGCCTACAATGAGCAGTTCTTC. This codes for CASSIPTAYNEQFF.

This clone was observed a handful of times. The V call is TRBV5-6, the J call TRBJ2-1, with TRBD2 matching 7 bases. The J segment lost 7 bases and the V segment lost 2 bases, leaving 6 bases of the junction unmatched. The CDR3 runs to 14 residues. Per germline, CDR1 SGHDT and CDR2 YYEEEE. DNA of the CDR3: TGTGCCAGCAGCTTATCAGGCGGGAGTAATGAGCAGTTCTTC. Translated, it gives CASSLSGGSNEQFF.

This rearrangement joins TRBV6-6 to TRBJ1-5, with D unresolved. V lost 2 bases to trimming and J lost 6 bases, with 11 bases between them. Per germline, CDR1 MNHNY and CDR2 SVGAGI (reference sequence). The CDR3 consists of 14 residues. CDR3 sequence reads: CASSYRLSGQPQHF. Written as DNA, the CDR3 is TGTGCCAGCAGTTACAGGTTATCGGGTCAGCCCCAGCATTTT.

The chain carries TRBV19 and TRBJ2-4; 8 nucleotides align to TRBD2. This CDR3 is 15 amino acids long. Per the germline V gene, CDR1 is LNHDA and CDR2 is SQIVND (reference sequence). With V trimmed by 3 bases and J by 7 bases, 8 bases remained unmatched. The CDR3: CASSIRGGGRNIQYF. For the CDR3, the DNA is TGTGCCAGTAGTATCCGGGGGGGCGGAAGGAACATTCAGTACTTC.

The V gene is TRBV9, the J gene TRBJ1-2; the D gene is possibly TRBD1 (6 bases). This CDR3 has 15 residues. Germline CDR1 is SGDLS and CDR2 is YYNGEE. Trimming took 0 bases from V and 3 from J, leaving 12 bases between them. CDR3 in DNA: TGTGCCAGCAGCGTAGGTTGGGGGCTGGACTATGGCTACACCTTC. This translates into CASSVGWGLDYGYTF. Full variable domain (outside the CDR3, taken from reference TRBV9 and TRBJ1-2): DSGVTQTPKHLITATGQRVTLRCSPRSGDLSVYWYQQSLDQGLQFLIQYYNGEERAKGNILERFSAQQFPDLHSELNLSSLELGDSALYFCASSVGWGLDYGYTFGSGTRLTVV.

This chain links TRBV5-6 with TRBJ2-3, with D uncertain. Trimming removed 4 bases at V and 2 bases at J, with 8 bases between. CDR1 SGHDT and CDR2 YYEEEE come from the germline V gene. The CDR3 has 13 residues. DNA for the CDR3: TGTGCCAGCAGCAGGTACAACACAGATACGCAGTATTTT. The encoded protein is CASSRYNTDTQYF. The variable domain in full, with the rest retrieved from reference TRBV5-6 and TRBJ2-3, is DAGVTQSPTHLIKTRGQQVTLRCSPKSGHDTVSWYQQALGQGPQFIFQYYEEEERQRGNFPDRFSGHQFPNYSSELNVNALLLGDSALYLCASSRYNTDTQYFGPGTRLTVL.

The genes are TRBV9 and TRBJ1-1; D perhaps matches TRBD1 (5 bases). The V end was cut by 1 base, the J end by 3 bases, with 13 bases between. This CDR3 has 15 amino acids. Germline loops: CDR1 SGDLS, CDR2 YYNGEE. The CDR3 spells CASSVNPGRDTEAFF. The DNA of the CDR3 is TGTGCCAGCAGCGTAAACCCGGGGCGGGACACTGAAGCTTTCTTT.

The V gene is TRBV27, the J gene TRBJ2-4; 11 bases match TRBD1. Trimming at V came to 5 bases and at J to 5 bases, leaving 5 bases not matched to a gene. This CDR3 region has 15 residues. Germline-derived CDR1 and CDR2 are MNHEY and SMNVEV (reference sequence). For the CDR3, the DNA is TGTGCCAGCAGTCCGCTGGGACAGGGGGAAAACATTCAGTACTTC. As protein: CASSPLGQGENIQYF.

The chain carries TRBV6-5 and TRBJ1-3; D possibly corresponds to TRBD1 (6 bases). The length of the CDR3 is 16 residues. Germline lookup yields CDR1 MNHEY and CDR2 SVGAGI. The V end lost 4 bases, the J end lost 0 bases, and 13 bases lay between the germline ends. The CDR3 DNA sequence: TGTGCCAGCAGTTTCCGGACAGCCGCCTCTGGAAACACCATATATTTT. It yields the protein CASSFRTAASGNTIYF.

The chain recombines TRBV7-6 with TRBJ2-7; D tentatively fits TRBD1 or TRBD2 (5 bases each). There are 12 residues in the CDR3. V was pared by 5 bases and J by 5 bases, with 10 bases between. Germline V gives CDR1 SGHVS, CDR2 FNYEAQ. CDR3 bases: TGTGCCAGCAGCCGTGGGACGGACGAGCAGTACTTC. Its protein product is CASSRGTDEQYF. The whole variable domain, filled in from reference TRBV7-6 and TRBJ2-7, reads GAGVSQSPRYKVTKRGQDVALRCDPISGHVSLYWYRQALGQGPEFLTYFNYEAQQDKSGLPNDRFSAERPEGSISTLTIQRTEQRDSAMYRCASSRGTDEQYFGPGTRLTVT.

V and J are TRBV9 and TRBJ2-2, with no clear D. The CDR3 sequence is 15 residues long. The V end was cut by 0 bases, the J end by 7 bases, with 13 bases between. Germline V gene lookup returns CDR1 SGDLS and CDR2 YYNGEE. CDR3 nucleotide sequence: TGTGCCAGCAGCGTAGGAGGTGGTAGGGACGGGGAGCTGTTTTTT. This codes for CASSVGGGRDGELFF.